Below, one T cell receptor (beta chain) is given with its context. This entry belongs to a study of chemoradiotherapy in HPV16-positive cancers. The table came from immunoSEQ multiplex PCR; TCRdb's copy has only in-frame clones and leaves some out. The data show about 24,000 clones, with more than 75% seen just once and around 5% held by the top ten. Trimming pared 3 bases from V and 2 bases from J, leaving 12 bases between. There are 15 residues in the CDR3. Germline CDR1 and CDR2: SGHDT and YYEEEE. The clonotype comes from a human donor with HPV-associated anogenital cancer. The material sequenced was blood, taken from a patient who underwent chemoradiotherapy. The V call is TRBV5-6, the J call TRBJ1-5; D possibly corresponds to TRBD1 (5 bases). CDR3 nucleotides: TGTGCCAGCAGCTACAGGTTTTTGGGCAATCAGCCCCAGCATTTT. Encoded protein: CASSYRFLGNQPQHF.